This T cell receptor (beta chain) was documented in a study of T cell clonotyping in hematopoietic cell transplantation. Background on the study: Recipients' pretransplant samples followed cytoreduction.

Clones were sequenced by immunoSEQ multiplex PCR, and TCRdb holds only the in-frame ones, with some missing. Of roughly 40,000 clones in the sample, 85% were seen once. This CDR3 comprises 17 residues. Germline lookup yields CDR1 SGDLS and CDR2 YYNGEE. V shed 4 bases and J shed 2 bases, with 22 bases lying between them. General study findings and limits: Few recipient clonotypes overlapped donors; over 95% were de novo at given depth. After transplant, recipient diversity fell while pathologically expanded clonotypes grew through day 180.

Regarding time point: recipient sample about 28 days before transplant, after cytoreduction. Samples: about 28 days before transplant, then days 30, 100 and 180 after. With regard to this clone: Its matching antigen is unknown.

This sequence joins TRBV9 and TRBJ2-7; D may match TRBD1 or TRBD2 (6 bases each). This receptor was obtained from a man aged 55 to 70 with acute myeloid leukemia. Some clones in this sample may be carry-over from other donors' samples. Material: peripheral blood mononuclear cells, obtained before stem cell transplant. The CDR3 sequence: CASSPPGGGQSPYEQYF. For the CDR3, the DNA is TGTGCCAGCAGCCCCCCCGGAGGGGGGCAGTCCCCCTACGAGCAGTACTTC.